The rows below give T cell receptor beta chains drawn from one sample of a study of cytomegalovirus exposure and HLA in healthy donors. Method: immunoSEQ multiplex PCR; TCRdb's copy keeps in-frame clones and lacks some. The sample contains 55,000 to 70,000 clones, about 91% of which appear only once. The material sequenced was PBMCs. The receptors here all came from a woman in her twenties or thirties in good health and CMV-seronegative. CDR3s include the opening cysteine and the closing phenylalanine or tryptophan.

V gene,J gene,CDR3 protein
TRBV29-1,TRBJ2-7,CSVLAGTGDYEQYF
TRBV6-6,TRBJ1-1,CASIHRDRGEAFF
TRBV21-1,TRBJ2-3,CASSPLSSGNTDTQYF
TRBV6-1,TRBJ2-2,CASSAAGGSLTGELFF
TRBV5-1,TRBJ2-7,CASSLETYYEQYF
TRBV2,TRBJ2-2,CASSEQGINTGELFF
TRBV14,TRBJ2-7,CASSQDVAAGTYEQYF
TRBV30,TRBJ2-6,CAWSVYRVRPGANVLTF
TRBV30,TRBJ1-2,CAWSVGPGSDYGYTF
TRBV7-8,TRBJ1-2,CASSLTSVVAGYGYTF
TRBV5-1,TRBJ2-5,CASSVTSLETQYF
TRBV4-1,TRBJ1-2,CASSRSKGAGGYTF
TRBV18,TRBJ2-2,CASSPIPGQDTGELFF
TRBV6-1,TRBJ2-1,CASARTSGSSGEQFF
TRBV27,TRBJ2-7,CASSKQRRGYEQYF
TRBV5-1,TRBJ2-5,CASSLRTSAQETQYF
TRBV6-5,TRBJ1-1,CASSYMGADTEAFF
TRBV7-9,TRBJ2-2,CASSPTGGRVTGELFF
TRBV6-5,TRBJ1-6,CASSYSGDSPLHF
TRBV19,TRBJ2-1,CASGGVGSAGGPKGAYNEQFF
TRBV19,TRBJ2-7,CASSMSGLPTYEQYF
TRBV4-3,TRBJ1-5,CASRADTGTSNQPQHF